This T cell receptor (beta chain) was observed in a study of PD-1 blockade in classical Hodgkin lymphoma. V shed 2 bases and J shed 5 bases, with 16 bases lying between them. Germline CDR1 and CDR2: SGHTA and FQGTGA. CDR3 length: 15 residues. This clone was observed a handful of times. Profiling relied on immunoSEQ multiplex PCR, and the TCRdb table lists in-frame clones only, not all of them. This table holds nearly 50,000 clones, around 76% found once. Time point: cycle 4 day 1 (C4D1), after less than 7 weeks of nivolumab. Relapse after autologous stem cell transplantation occurred in every patient, and brentuximab vedotin exposure varied.

The chain has TRBV7-3 and TRBJ2-7; D gene unclear. The TCR was taken from a human donor with classical Hodgkin lymphoma. Sequencing was performed on peripheral blood mononuclear cells (PBMCs), taken before the fourth cycle of nivolumab. In DNA form, the CDR3 reads TGTGCCAGCAGCTTAGACGGACGGTCTAGGGACGAGCAGTACTTC. Residues: CASSLDGRSRDEQYF.